This TCR beta chain derives from a study of T cells in Graves' hyperthyroidism and ophthalmopathy. Germline V gene lookup returns CDR1 DFQATT and CDR2 SNEGSKA (reference sequence). Germline trimming cut 0 bases from V and 7 bases from J; bases unmatched to any gene: 9. The CDR3 covers 15 residues. The table lists this clonotype with many counts. It was RNA transcripts that yielded the amplified TCR beta CDR3 regions. The HTBI primer set was used in a first-round RT-PCR of the TCR CDR3. TCRdb re-called the multiplex PCR reads with MiXCR, one entry per CDR3 protein. The data contain over 650,000 distinct CDR3 sequences, roughly 17% of them singletons.

The receptor was isolated from a man in his late teens or twenties with Graves' hyperthyroidism. The sample was blood. The rearrangement links TRBV20-1 to TRBJ2-7; TRBD2 agrees at 10 bases. This chain's CDR3 is CSARELSGRALEQYF. CDR3 in DNA: TGCAGTGCTAGAGAGCTGAGCGGGAGGGCCTTAGAGCAGTACTTC.